This T cell receptor (beta chain) was captured by sequencing in a study of shared clonotypes between healthy human individuals. Points on this clone: Its antigen is still unknown.

General study points: For sorted subsets, rarefaction showed incomplete sequencing despite large depth.

For each subset, genomic DNA was distributed in equal portions over several immunoSEQ plates. Profiling relied on immunoSEQ multiplex PCR, and the TCRdb table lists in-frame clones only, not all of them. This sample yields about 960,000 clones, of which approximately 80% are seen a single time; around 1.5% belongs to the top ten. Sequencing was performed on memory CD4+ T cells sorted from blood. The subset denotes: CD45RA-negative fraction. This sequence was found in a man younger than 35 in good health.

CDR3 loop: CASKTLGAGSGYTF. In DNA form, the CDR3 reads TGTGCCAGTAAGACCCTCGGGGCCGGCAGTGGCTACACCTTC. The rearrangement joins TRBV19 to TRBJ1-2; a weak D match, TRBD1 (5 bases). This CDR3 comprises 14 residues. Trimming stripped 7 bases from V and 7 bases from J, with 19 bases between. From germline, CDR1 is LNHDA and CDR2 SQIVND (reference sequence).